The clone carrying this T cell receptor (beta chain) occurred many times. The antigen remains unidentified. The CDR3 end lies 3 residues beyond the end of the read and is filled in from the germline J gene. This sample was taken from a study of T cell clonality in common variable immunodeficiency. Trimming cost V 4 bases and J 0 bases, with 9 bases left between them. The germline gives CDR1 SGHRS, CDR2 YFSETQ. This CDR3 is built from 14 residues. The repertoire was sequenced with immunoSEQ multiplex PCR; TCRdb's copy has only in-frame clones and lacks some. This sample carries around 50,000 clones, none of them present only once. Study-wide findings and caveats: T cell subpopulation sequencing would be needed to explain CVID clonality. TCRbeta clonality was increased in CVID versus healthy controls.

Each donor provided about 5 to 8.5 ml of heparinized whole blood. J is TRBJ2-3 and V is TRBV5-1, with unresolved D. Sequenced: peripheral blood mononuclear cells. This receptor was taken from a person aged 18-70 years in good health. Partial CDR3 DNA: TGCGCCAGCAGCGCCTCACTAAGCACAGATACG. Translated: CASSASLSTDT. The whole CDR3 sequence is CASSASLSTDTQYF.